These T cell receptor beta chains were read from a single sample in a study of T cells in Graves' hyperthyroidism and ophthalmopathy. From the multiplex PCR reads, TCRdb called clonotypes with MiXCR, one entry per CDR3 protein. The profile shows roughly 380,000 distinct CDR3 sequences, roughly an eighth of them singletons. Sequenced input: blood. All receptors come from a woman aged 18-29 years with Graves' hyperthyroidism. CDR3s include the opening cysteine and the closing phenylalanine or tryptophan. A D gene is named only where the DNA matches it firmly. Clone size appears in some rows only: once, few, many, or a class for an expanded clone.

V gene	clone size	J gene	D gene	CDR3 DNA	CDR3 protein
TRBV5-5	many	TRBJ1-1	NA	TGTGCCAGCAGCTTGGATGTCGGCTCCACTGAAGCTTTCTTT	CASSLDVGSTEAFF
TRBV12-5	few	TRBJ2-1	TRBD1	TGTGCTAGTGGTTTGCCCATTCCCAGACAGGGGAAGAACAATGAGCAGTTCTTC	CASGLPIPRQGKNNEQFF
TRBV7-2	NA	TRBJ2-1	TRBD2	TGTGCCAGCAGCTTATACGGGAGGGAAACGAACAATGAGCAGTTCTTC	CASSLYGRETNNEQFF
TRBV19	few	TRBJ2-1	TRBD2	TGTGCCAGTAGCCTAATAGCGGGAAACTCCTACAATGAGCAGTTCTTC	CASSLIAGNSYNEQFF
TRBV15	many	TRBJ1-1	NA	TGTGCCACCAGCACCAGGGAGGGGATTCAGATGAACACTGAAGCTTTCTTT	CATSTREGIQMNTEAFF
TRBV28	NA	TRBJ2-7	TRBD2	TGTGCCAGCAGTTCGGAATCTAGCGGGAACGAGCAGTACTTC	CASSSESSGNEQYF
TRBV20-1	NA	TRBJ2-5	TRBD2	TGCAGTGCTAGAGGACTAGCGGGGCCACCCCAAGAGACCCAGTACTTC	CSARGLAGPPQETQYF
TRBV28	many	TRBJ2-7	NA	TGTGCCAGCAGTTTACGCGAGCAGTACTTC	CASSLREQYF
TRBV7-2	many	TRBJ2-7	NA	TGTGCCAGCAGCTTAGCGGTCCGTTCCAGGGGCCCAACCTACGAGCAGTACTTC	CASSLAVRSRGPTYEQYF
TRBV9	NA	TRBJ2-1	TRBD1	TGTGCCAGCAGCTCACGGACAGGGAACTACAATGAGCAGTTCTTC	CASSSRTGNYNEQFF
TRBV28	many	TRBJ2-5	NA	TGTGCCAGCAGTTTCCCGGGGCAAGAGACCCAGTACTTC	CASSFPGQETQYF
TRBV27	NA	TRBJ2-7	TRBD2	TGTGCCAGCAGTTTCTCCGGACTAGCGGGAGACACCTACGAGCAGTACTTC	CASSFSGLAGDTYEQYF
TRBV12-3/TRBV12-4	few	TRBJ2-1	TRBD2	TGTGCCAGCAGCCGACTAGCGGGAAAAGTCTATGAGCAGTTCTTC	CASSRLAGKVYEQFF
TRBV11-1	many	TRBJ2-1	NA	TGTGCCAGCAGCTTAGCGGCCAGCGGGTATCACAATGAGCAGTTCTTC	CASSLAASGYHNEQFF
TRBV19	NA	TRBJ1-5	TRBD1	TGTGCCAGTGACTTAAACCGGGACAGGGGCAATCAGCCCCAGCATTTT	CASDLNRDRGNQPQHF
TRBV6-6	few	TRBJ1-5	NA	TGTGCCAGCAGTTACCGGCAGGGCCATCAGCCCCAGCATTTT	CASSYRQGHQPQHF
TRBV3-1	NA	TRBJ2-7	NA	TGTGCCAGCAGCCAAGTTAGAATTGCGGGTGACTACGAGCAGTACTTC	CASSQVRIAGDYEQYF
TRBV24-1	many	TRBJ2-1	NA	TGTGCCACCAGTGACCCGAGGGGAAGCAATGAGCAGTTCTTC	CATSDPRGSNEQFF
TRBV9	NA	TRBJ1-2	TRBD1	TGTGCCAGCAGCGCTACCGGGACAGCCGACTATGGCTACACCTTC	CASSATGTADYGYTF
TRBV12-3/TRBV12-4	many	TRBJ2-1	TRBD2	TGTGCTAGCAGCTTAGCGGGAGGGGTCAATGAGCAGTTCTTC	CASSLAGGVNEQFF
TRBV10-3	many	TRBJ2-1	NA	TGTGCCATCAGGGGGCTCGACAATGAGCAGTTCTTC	CAIRGLDNEQFF
TRBV5-5	NA	TRBJ1-2	NA	TGTGCCAGCAGCACCGGAGGCGTGGAGAACTATGGCTACACCTTC	CASSTGGVENYGYTF
TRBV29-1	NA	TRBJ1-2	NA	TGCAGCGTTGGGGCAGGTCAGACTAACTATGGCTACACCTTC	CSVGAGQTNYGYTF
TRBV12-3/TRBV12-4	many	TRBJ2-7	TRBD2	TGTGCCAGCAGTTCAATCATAGCGGGAGGGAGGTACGAGCAGTACTTC	CASSSIIAGGRYEQYF
TRBV7-2	many	TRBJ2-3	TRBD2	TGTGCCAGCAGCTTGGTAGCGGGAAGCACAGATACGCAGTATTTT	CASSLVAGSTDTQYF
TRBV30	NA	TRBJ2-7	TRBD2	TGTGCCTGGAGGAGCGGGAGCGAGCAGTACTTC	CAWRSGSEQYF
TRBV5-1	many	TRBJ1-5	NA	TGCGCCAGCAGCCCAGGACAGCTCAATCAGCCCCAGCATTTT	CASSPGQLNQPQHF
TRBV29-1	many	TRBJ1-2	NA	TGCAGCGTTGGGAGGGGATCTGGCTACACCTTC	CSVGRGSGYTF
TRBV28	many	TRBJ2-3	NA	TGTGCCAGCAAAGTTCCGACGGGGGGCCAAGCCACAGATACGCAGTATTTT	CASKVPTGGQATDTQYF
TRBV27	many	TRBJ1-1	NA	TGTGCCAGCAGCGCAATAAGATCGAACACTGAAGCTTTCTTT	CASSAIRSNTEAFF
TRBV12-3/TRBV12-4	many	TRBJ2-5	NA	TGTGCCAGCAGTCGGACAGACGAGACCCAGTACTTC	CASSRTDETQYF
TRBV7-2	NA	TRBJ2-7	NA	TGTGCCAGCAGCTTAGCTTCAATATACGAGCAGTACTTC	CASSLASIYEQYF
TRBV7-9	many	TRBJ2-1	NA	TGTGCCAGCAGACAGGGGGGGAACAATGAGCAGTTCTTC	CASRQGGNNEQFF
TRBV20-1	many	TRBJ2-5	TRBD2	TGCAGCCCTCCCGAAGATCTTAGCGGGGGGCTGGAGACCCAGTACTTC	CSPPEDLSGGLETQYF
TRBV11-2	many	TRBJ2-1	NA	TGTGCCAGCAGCTTTAATCCGGGCAGGGCCTACAATGAGCAGTTCTTC	CASSFNPGRAYNEQFF
TRBV28	NA	TRBJ1-3	NA	TGTGCCAGCGTCCCAATCTCCGAAGCAAACACCATATATTTT	CASVPISEANTIYF
TRBV7-2	many	TRBJ1-4	NA	TGTGCCAGCAGCTTGAACGCAGGAGGGGAAAAACTGTTTTTT	CASSLNAGGEKLFF
TRBV29-1	many	TRBJ1-1	NA	TGCAGCGTTGAAGTAGGGCACTCCACTGAAGCTTTCTTT	CSVEVGHSTEAFF
TRBV4-1	many	TRBJ1-1	NA	TGCGCCAGCAGCCAAGATTTTGTGGATAACACTGAAGCTTTCTTT	CASSQDFVDNTEAFF
TRBV28	many	TRBJ2-7	NA	TGTGCCACAGGAGGGAACACCTACGAGCAGTACTTC	CATGGNTYEQYF
TRBV6-1	few	TRBJ1-2	TRBD1	TGTGCCAGCAGAGAACCCAGTACAGGGGGGCGTCACTATGGCTACACCTTC	CASREPSTGGRHYGYTF
TRBV7-9	many	TRBJ2-7	TRBD1	TGTGCCAGCAGTTACCCGGGACAGCAGTACGAGCAGTACTTC	CASSYPGQQYEQYF
TRBV12-3/TRBV12-4	many	TRBJ2-7	NA	TGTGCCAGCAGTCGGGGGGCCGCCATCGAGCAGTACTTC	CASSRGAAIEQYF
TRBV12-3/TRBV12-4	many	TRBJ1-5	NA	TGTGCCAGCGGGTGGGGGAATCAGCCCCAGCATTTT	CASGWGNQPQHF
TRBV27	many	TRBJ1-2	NA	TGTGCCAGTGCGGGGCAGGGAAAATATGGCTACACCTTC	CASAGQGKYGYTF
TRBV29-1	many	TRBJ1-1	NA	TGCAGCGCCCTATCACAGATGTCTTACACTGAAGCTTTCTTT	CSALSQMSYTEAFF
TRBV3-1	many	TRBJ1-1	NA	TGTGCCAGCAGCCGTCAGGGTTTGGACACTGAAGCTTTCTTT	CASSRQGLDTEAFF
TRBV11-2	many	TRBJ2-7	TRBD1	TGTGCCAGCAGCTTACTCGGGACAGGGACTTTCGGGCAGTACTTC	CASSLLGTGTFGQYF
TRBV6-4	NA	TRBJ2-7	TRBD2	TGTGCCAGCAGTGACGGGACTAGCGGGAGAAGCGAGCAGTACTTC	CASSDGTSGRSEQYF
TRBV30	many	TRBJ2-3	TRBD2	TGTGCCTGGGTGCTAGCGGGAGGCGCAGATACGCAGTATTTT	CAWVLAGGADTQYF
TRBV20-1	many	TRBJ2-7	NA	TGCAGTGCTACAGGGAACTATGATGCCTACGAGCAGTACTTC	CSATGNYDAYEQYF
TRBV30	many	TRBJ2-3	NA	TGTGCCTGGAGTGTAGGGGGGCTGGATACGCAGTATTTT	CAWSVGGLDTQYF
TRBV5-1	many	TRBJ2-7	NA	TGCGCCAGCAGCTTGGGAGCGGCGGGCTACGAGCAGTACTTC	CASSLGAAGYEQYF
TRBV5-5	many	TRBJ1-2	NA	TGTGCCAGCAGCCAAACGCCTAAACCGGGACAAGATTATGGCTACACCTTC	CASSQTPKPGQDYGYTF
TRBV29-1	NA	TRBJ1-1	TRBD1	TGCAGCGGGGGAGCCAGGGGGAGCACTGAAGCTTTCTTT	CSGGARGSTEAFF